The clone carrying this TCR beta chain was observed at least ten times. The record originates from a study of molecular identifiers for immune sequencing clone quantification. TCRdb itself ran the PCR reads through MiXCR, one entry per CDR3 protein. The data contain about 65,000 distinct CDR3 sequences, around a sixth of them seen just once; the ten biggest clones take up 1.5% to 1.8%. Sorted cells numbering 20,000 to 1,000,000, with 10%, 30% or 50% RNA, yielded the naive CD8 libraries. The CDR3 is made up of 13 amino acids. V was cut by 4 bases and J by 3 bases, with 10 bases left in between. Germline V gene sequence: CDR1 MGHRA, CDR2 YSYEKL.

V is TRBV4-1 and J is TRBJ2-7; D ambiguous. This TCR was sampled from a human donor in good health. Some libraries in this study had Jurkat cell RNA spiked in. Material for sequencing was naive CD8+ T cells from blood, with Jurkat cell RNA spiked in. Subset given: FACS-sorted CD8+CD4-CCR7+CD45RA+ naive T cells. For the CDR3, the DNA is TGCGCCAGCAGCCGGTCCAGCTACTACGAGCAGTACTTC. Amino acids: CASSRSSYYEQYF.